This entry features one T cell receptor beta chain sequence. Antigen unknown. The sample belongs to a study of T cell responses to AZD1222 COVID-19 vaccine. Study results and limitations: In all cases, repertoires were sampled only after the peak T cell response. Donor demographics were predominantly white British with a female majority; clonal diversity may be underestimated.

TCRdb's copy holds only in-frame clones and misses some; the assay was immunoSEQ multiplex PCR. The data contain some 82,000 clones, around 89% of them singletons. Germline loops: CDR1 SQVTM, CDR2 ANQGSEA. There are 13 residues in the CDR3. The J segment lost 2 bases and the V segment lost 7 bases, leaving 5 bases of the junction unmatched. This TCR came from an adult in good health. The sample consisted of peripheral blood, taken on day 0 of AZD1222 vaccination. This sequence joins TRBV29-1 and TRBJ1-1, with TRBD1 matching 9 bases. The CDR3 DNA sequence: TGCAGCGCCGATACAGGGGGCAACACTGAAGCTTTCTTT. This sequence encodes CSADTGGNTEAFF.